This T cell receptor beta chain was recovered during a study of blood T cell repertoires in COVID-19. Study-level background: T cells, B-cell-depleted T cells, or PBMCs supplied cDNA or gDNA.

As processed by the authors: Nucleated cell number was recorded as an estimate derived from reference gene primer amplification. Produced via immunoSEQ multiplex PCR; TCRdb's table is partial and in-frame only. V and J calls plus clone size are reproduced from that table; the DNA served to infer D and trimming. This table has about 280,000 clones, about 85% appearing once. V dropped 1 base and J dropped 8; count of bases not matched to a gene: 3. The CDR3 consists of 15 residues. Germline assignment: CDR1 SGHNT and CDR2 YYREEE (reference sequence). The TCR comes from a human donor in a cohort sampled during active COVID-19. Material: peripheral blood. J is TRBJ1-6 and V is TRBV5-4; the match to TRBD1 covers 10 bases. The CDR3 sequence is CASSLRQGADSPLHF. CDR3 in DNA: TGTGCCAGCAGCTTGAGACAGGGGGCAGATTCACCCCTCCACTTT.